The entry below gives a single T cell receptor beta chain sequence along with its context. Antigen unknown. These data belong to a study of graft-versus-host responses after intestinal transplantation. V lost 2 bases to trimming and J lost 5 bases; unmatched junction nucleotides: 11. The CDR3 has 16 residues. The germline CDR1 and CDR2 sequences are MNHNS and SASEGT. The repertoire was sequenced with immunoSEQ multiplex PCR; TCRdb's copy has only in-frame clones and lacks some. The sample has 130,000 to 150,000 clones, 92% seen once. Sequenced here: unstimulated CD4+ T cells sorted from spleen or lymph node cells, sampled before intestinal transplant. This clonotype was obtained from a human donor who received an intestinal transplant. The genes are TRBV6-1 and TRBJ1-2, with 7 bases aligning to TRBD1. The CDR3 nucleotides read TGTGCCAGCAGTGAACTGGGACAGTATCGGTTATATGGCTACACCTTC. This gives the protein CASSELGQYRLYGYTF.